Following are 11 T cell receptor beta chains from one sample sequenced in a study of T cell repertoires in ileal Crohn's disease. Sequencing used immunoSEQ multiplex PCR; TCRdb keeps in-frame clones, though not all of them. Of about 9,600 clones listed, approximately 82% are singletons. Input material: ileal tissue. The receptors shown here come from an adult with Crohn's disease.

This clone showed up just once. V usage is TRBV21-1 and J usage is TRBJ2-5; the DNA was not used to check the table's D call, TRBD2. TRBV21-1 is noted as a pseudogene. This CDR3 has 15 amino acids. CDR3 residues: CASSSLGDFQETQYF. CDR3 coding DNA: TGTGCCAGCAGCTCCTTAGGGGACTTCCAAGAGACCCAGTACTTC.

This chain joins TRBV5-4 and TRBJ2-7; 10 bases align to TRBD2. V gave up 3 bases and J gave up 3 bases; unmatched junction bases: 12. The CDR3 consists of 17 residues. CDR1 SGHNT and CDR2 YYREEE come from the germline V gene (reference sequence). CDR3 DNA sequence: TGTGCCAGCAGCTCAGCCCTAACTAGCGGGAAGTTCTACGAGCAGTACTTC. Translated: CASSSALTSGKFYEQYF.

Details on this clone: The same CDR3 can be traced to other DNA sequences in this sample. The CDR3 here is CASSLETDTQYF. The CDR3 nucleotides read TGTGCCAGCAGCCTAGAAACCGATACGCAGTATTTT. The V call is TRBV2, the J call TRBJ2-3, with D unclear. Germline loops: CDR1 SNHLY, CDR2 FYNNEI. With 6 bases removed from V and 6 bases from J, the gap between germline ends came to 10 bases. The CDR3 is 12 residues long.

CDR3 residues: CASSQDRDYEQYF. CDR3 in DNA: TGTGCCAGCAGCCAGGACAGGGACTACGAGCAGTACTTC. The J gene is TRBJ2-7, the V gene TRBV5-4; 8 nucleotides match TRBD1. The CDR3 runs to 13 residues. Germline V gene sequence: CDR1 SGHNT, CDR2 YYREEE (reference sequence). The V gene end was trimmed by 4 bases and the J gene end by 3 bases; junction bases not matched to a gene: 3.

As regards this clone: Mismatch with germline at one junction end may stem from a read error. The chain uses TRBV18 and TRBJ1-5, with TRBD1 identical over 7 bases. Germline loops: CDR1 KGHSH, CDR2 LQKENI. The CDR3 is 14 amino acids. The CDR3 coding sequence is TGTGCCAGCTCACCTGACAGGGATCGTCAGTCCCAGCATTTT. This codes for CASSPDRDRQSQHF.

This rearrangement joins TRBV10-1 to TRBJ2-3, with a possible D match to TRBD2 (6 bases). Trimming took 5 bases from V and 0 from J, leaving 12 bases between them. Germline lookup yields CDR1 WNHNN and CDR2 SYGVQD (reference sequence). The CDR3 consists of 15 residues. DNA of the CDR3: TGCGCCAGCAGTCAATCGGGGACTAGCACAGATACGCAGTATTTT. The encoded protein is CASSQSGTSTDTQYF.

This chain joins TRBV27 and TRBJ2-7; D not certain. The CDR3 length is 14 residues. V was pared by 0 bases and J by 0 bases, with 6 bases between. Germline V gives CDR1 MNHEY, CDR2 SMNVEV (reference sequence). CDR3 nucleotides: TGTGCCAGCAGTTTATCCATTAGCTCCTACGAGCAGTACTTC. This gives the protein CASSLSISSYEQYF.

The chain recombines TRBV29-1 with TRBJ2-4; a possible D gene is TRBD1 (5 bases). With 6 bases removed from V and 1 base from J, the gap between germline ends came to 13 bases. The length of the CDR3 is 14 residues. Germline V gives CDR1 SQVTM, CDR2 ANQGSEA. The DNA of the CDR3 is TGCAGCGTAGCAAGGGCAGGGGCCAAAAACATTCAGTACTTC. Protein product: CSVARAGAKNIQYF.

The chain carries TRBV5-1 and TRBJ2-1; 9 bases are shared with TRBD1. V was pared by 0 bases and J by 6 bases, with 7 bases of the junction left unmatched. Germline values: CDR1 SGHRS, CDR2 YFSETQ. CDR3 length equals 16 residues. CDR3 loop: CASSLDTGGAGNEQFF. For the CDR3, the DNA is TGCGCCAGCAGCTTGGATACAGGGGGCGCAGGCAATGAGCAGTTCTTC. Together with reference TRBV5-1 and TRBJ2-1, the CDR3 gives the full variable domain: KAGVTQTPRYLIKTRGQQVTLSCSPISGHRSVSWYQQTPGQGLQFLFEYFSETQRNKGNFPGRFSGRQFSNSRSEMNVSTLELGDSALYLCASSLDTGGAGNEQFFGPGTRLTVL.

This sequence joins TRBV27 and TRBJ1-1; a weak D match, TRBD1 (6 bases). The germline V gene encodes CDR1 MNHEY and CDR2 SMNVEV (reference sequence). V lost 6 bases and J 1 base, leaving 9 bases between the germline ends. The CDR3 runs 13 residues. The CDR3 region has the DNA TGTGCCAGCAGGCAACAGGGGAACACTGAAGCTTTCTTT. This gives the protein CASRQQGNTEAFF.

CDR3 residues: CASSRQTGTGYTF. The CDR3 DNA is TGTGCCAGCAGCCGCCAGACAGGGACCGGCTACACCTTC. The chain combines TRBV11-2 with TRBJ1-2; TRBD1 matches at 7 bases. Germline CDR1 is SGHAT and CDR2 is FQNNGV. The CDR3 has 13 residues. With V trimmed by 5 bases and J by 8 bases, 8 bases remained unmatched.